Given below is one T cell receptor beta chain in context. This sample is part of a study of blood T cell repertoires in COVID-19. V lost 3 bases, J lost 3 bases, and 12 bases stayed unmatched. CDR3 length: 17 residues. Per germline, CDR1 SEHNR and CDR2 FQNEAQ (reference sequence). How the authors handled the data: Amplifying reference gene primers gave estimates of nucleated cell counts. The protocol was immunoSEQ multiplex PCR, while the TCRdb copy is restricted to in-frame clones and leaves out a portion. V, J and clone size derive from that table, while D and trimming were established from the DNA sequence. The sample shows a few hundred thousand clones, roughly 88% of them seen only once.

The TCR originated in a woman aged 45 to 65 with acute or convalescent COVID-19. Source material: peripheral blood. The genes are TRBV7-9 and TRBJ2-7, with 9 bases lining up with TRBD1. The CDR3 bases are TGTGCCAGCAGCTTCCCGAGGGGACAGGGTAGGATCTACGAGCAGTACTTC. Translation: CASSFPRGQGRIYEQYF.